This TCR beta chain was captured by sequencing in a study of breast tumors, draining lymph nodes, adjacent tissues. TCRdb reanalysed the multiplex PCR reads using MiXCR and keeps one entry per CDR3 protein. The profile covers more than 200,000 distinct CDR3 sequences, with approximately 29% appearing a single time and 1.3% to 1.5% taken by the ten largest. Breast cancer patients provided tissue from their axillary draining lymph nodes. This clonotype occurred many times. Its antigen is still unknown. CDR3 size: 14 residues. With 5 bases removed from V and 7 bases from J, the gap between germline ends came to 15 bases. Germline lookup yields CDR1 LGHNT and CDR2 FRNRAP. Regarding the study as a whole: Tumor repertoires ranked between lymph nodes and nontumor tissue in diversity, with V and J gene preferences. Data only fit, rather than demonstrated, lymph node origin of most tumor T cells. Most tumor T cells seemingly derive from lymph node, then expand in tumor.

The sequence derives from a female donor with breast cancer. Some clones in this sample may be carry-over from other donors' samples. The specimen sequenced was axillary lymph node tissue. This chain uses TRBV12-5 with TRBJ1-5; D gene unclear. This CDR3 reads CASGVEGWAQPQHF. The CDR3 DNA sequence: TGTGCTAGTGGTGTGGAGGGATGGGCGCAGCCCCAGCATTTT.